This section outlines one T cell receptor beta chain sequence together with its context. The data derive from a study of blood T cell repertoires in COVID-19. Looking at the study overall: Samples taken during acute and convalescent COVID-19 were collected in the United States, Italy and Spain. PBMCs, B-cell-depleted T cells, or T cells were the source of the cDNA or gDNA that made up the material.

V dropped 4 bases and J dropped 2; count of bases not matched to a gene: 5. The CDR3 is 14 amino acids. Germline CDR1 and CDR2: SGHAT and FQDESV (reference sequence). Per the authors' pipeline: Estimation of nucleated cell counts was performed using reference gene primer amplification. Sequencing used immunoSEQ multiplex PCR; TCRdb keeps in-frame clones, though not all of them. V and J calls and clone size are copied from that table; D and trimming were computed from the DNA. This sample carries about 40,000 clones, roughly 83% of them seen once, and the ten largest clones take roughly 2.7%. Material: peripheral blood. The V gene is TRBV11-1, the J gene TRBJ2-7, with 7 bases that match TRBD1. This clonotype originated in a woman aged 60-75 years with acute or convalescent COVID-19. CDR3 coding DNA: TGTGCCAGCAGCTCCGGGACAGTAACCTACGAGCAGTACTTC. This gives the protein CASSSGTVTYEQYF.